This T cell receptor (beta chain) was sequenced for a study of T-cell memory formation after mild COVID-19. Study outcomes and limitations: CD4+ clones that contracted lay mainly in CM and EM; CD8+ ones lay in EMRA.

This clonotype appeared a few times. The antigen is undetermined. TCRdb reanalysed the 5' RACE reads using MiXCR and keeps one entry per CDR3 protein. The sample includes 400,000 to 500,000 distinct CDR3 sequences, around 19% of them seen just once. V was pared by 5 bases and J by 5 bases, with 6 bases of the junction left unmatched. This CDR3 has 14 amino acids. Germline-derived CDR1 and CDR2 are MNHEY and SMNVEV (reference sequence). This sequence originates from an adult woman who had mild COVID-19 (a few samples of this study predate the infection). Cell type and time point are not known. The chain links TRBV27 to TRBJ2-5; 9 nucleotides align to TRBD1. Sample: PBMCs or a T cell subset sorted from them (not recorded which). CDR3 bases: TGTGCCAGCAGTCTACAGGGGGCGCGGGAGACCCAGTACTTC. It encodes CASSLQGARETQYF.